A selection of T cell receptor beta chains follows, all from one sample in a study of T cells in Graves' hyperthyroidism and ophthalmopathy. MiXCR was run by TCRdb on the multiplex PCR reads, yielding one entry per CDR3 protein. The table includes roughly 710,000 distinct CDR3 sequences, about 35% detected once. Sequenced input: blood. These receptors were taken from a woman in her thirties or forties with Graves' hyperthyroidism. CDR3s leave out the opening cysteine and the closing phenylalanine or tryptophan. Fields, in order: CDR3 protein, V gene, J gene, D gene. A D gene is named only where the DNA matches it firmly.

SARDYRETQY	TRBV20-1	TRBJ2-5	NA
ATSRDLGQNTEAF	TRBV15	TRBJ1-1	NA
ASSLISSDTGELF	TRBV7-2	TRBJ2-2	NA
ATRRTGANVLT	TRBV15	TRBJ2-6	NA
SASSTGTNYGYT	TRBV20-1	TRBJ1-2	NA
ASSVTTNEKLF	TRBV19	TRBJ1-4	NA
ASSLWTGTPRPETQY	TRBV4-3	TRBJ2-5	NA
ASSRVGQGSQETQY	TRBV11-2	TRBJ2-5	TRBD1
AIRATGLYQPQH	TRBV10-3	TRBJ1-5	TRBD1
ASSRLAGESSGANVLT	TRBV19	TRBJ2-6	TRBD2
SVFRGKSEAF	TRBV29-1	TRBJ1-1	NA
ASRTGFAYSPLH	TRBV19	TRBJ1-6	TRBD1
ASSENHEFRNSPLH	TRBV10-3	TRBJ1-6	NA
ASSVVTGGTNYGYT	TRBV7-8	TRBJ1-2	TRBD1
SVGPFRGSPLH	TRBV20-1	TRBJ1-6	NA
ASSGWGGRETQY	TRBV2	TRBJ2-5	NA
AWSVGTVYGYT	TRBV30	TRBJ1-2	TRBD1
ASIERQGAIGYT	TRBV6-5	TRBJ1-2	TRBD1
ATTRGDTYEQY	TRBV28	TRBJ2-7	NA
ASSYASRELSYEQY	TRBV6-5	TRBJ2-7	NA
ATSGPGTSTDTQY	TRBV24-1	TRBJ2-3	NA
ASSRPGTGGKGYT	TRBV6-5	TRBJ1-2	TRBD1